This T cell receptor (beta chain) was observed in a study of CD8 T cells in ankylosing spondylitis. This clonotype was observed a few times. Antigen specificity is unknown. TCRdb reprocessed the 5' RACE reads with MiXCR, giving one entry per CDR3 protein. The table includes about 800,000 distinct CDR3 sequences, approximately 12% detected once. Germline V gene data show CDR1 as SGHVS and CDR2 as FQNEAQ. V trimming: 4 bases; J trimming: 7 bases; junction bases outside the gene matches: 13. The CDR3 runs 16 residues. Study results and limitations: Made up of fewer than ten highly homologous variants, a TCR beta motif appeared characteristic of ankylosing spondylitis blood.

The V gene is TRBV7-8, the J gene TRBJ2-1; 7 nucleotides match TRBD2. The receptor was derived from a male donor with ankylosing spondylitis. Sequences were obtained from blood, either unsorted or a sorted T cell fraction (not recorded which). This chain's CDR3 is CASSSPLAAILNEQFF. The CDR3 bases are TGTGCCAGCAGCTCCCCCCTAGCGGCCATTTTAAATGAGCAGTTCTTC.